One T cell receptor beta chain is described in this entry. This sample is part of a study of blood T cell repertoires in COVID-19. Turning to the study itself: Sites across the United States, Italy and Spain contributed samples from acute and convalescent COVID-19. Sample material is recorded as cDNA or gDNA derived from T cells, B-cell-depleted T cells, or PBMCs.

Authors' processing steps: Amplification of reference gene primers was used by the study to estimate nucleated cell counts. Profiled with immunoSEQ multiplex PCR; TCRdb holds only in-frame clones, not every one. V and J calls and clone size are copied from that table; D and trimming were computed from the DNA. The sample comprises some 200,000 clones, approximately 78% of which are singletons, and around 9.3% rests with the top ten. The source material was peripheral blood. The clonotype was recovered from an elderly woman with acute or convalescent COVID-19.

CDR3 protein: CASSPGQGETQYF. The DNA for the CDR3 is TGTGCCAGCTCACCGGGACAGGGGGAGACCCAGTACTTC. This chain connects TRBV18 to TRBJ2-5; 10 positions match TRBD1. There are 13 residues in the CDR3. Germline V CDR1 and CDR2: KGHSH, LQKENI. J gave up 5 bases and V 3 bases, and 0 bases lay outside the gene matches.